This T cell receptor (beta chain) was sequenced for a study of T cell responses to AZD1222 COVID-19 vaccine (dated by TCRdb to about 2021). General notes on the study: Because spike-specific TCR depth and breadth did not differ between the two schedules, AZD1222 recipients who got a second dose at roughly 4 weeks were pooled with those who got a second dose at roughly 12 weeks. Trial participants were enrolled into age subgroups of 18-55, 56-69 and 70-plus years, which contained roughly 150, 30 and 60 TCR-sequenced participants, respectively. TCR sequencing covered over 230 trial participants: 207 given two doses of AZD1222 and some 25 given two doses of MenACWY control vaccine.

CDR1 SEHNR and CDR2 FQNEAQ are derived from the germline V gene (reference sequence). Including cysteine and phenylalanine, the CDR3 has 12 amino acids. Only the CDR3 DNA is retained, 36 bases long and in frame from the first base. Relative to germline, V is 0 bases shorter and J is 4 bases shorter, with 2 bases between their ends. About this clone: Its specific antigen is unknown. It has no much larger one-base neighbor in the sample; base qualities were not kept.

The CDR3 regions of human TCRbeta chains were subjected to immunosequencing. Concerning the study's data processing: Repertoire TCRs were matched against a reference library of SARS-CoV-2-specific TCRs generated with the MIRA antigen-specificity platform. Breadth was defined as the fraction of unique TCRs that were SARS-CoV-2-associated, and depth was defined as the fraction of total T cells that were SARS-CoV-2-associated. Using the MIRA data, every spike-specific TCR was mapped to the spike region that the TCR reacted to and assigned to either a CD4 or a CD8 class. Log10-transformed breadth and depth values were compared by one-way ANOVA with Sidak's multiple comparisons tests. The table comes from immuneACCESS by way of TCRdb, which keeps in-frame sequences with V and J called. Part of the clones is missing from these tables; in studies checked, under half for an unresolved V gene and the rest for unknown reasons. D and trimming were read from the DNA, whereas the V and J calls and clone size are those reported in that table. This sample gives approximately 170,000 clones in total; less than 95% of them show up just once. Together, the top ten hold approximately 4.4% of the sample.

The full study reports these points: Conclusions about previously exposed vaccinees are limited because only six or seven AZD1222 recipients were SARS-CoV-2 seropositive at baseline. Most participants were white British and females outnumbered males, and the authors suggested that clonal diversity may have been underestimated. Nearly half of unique spike-specific TCRs reportedly recognized epitopes outside regions mutated in the B.1.351 and B.1.1.7 variants. Because no day 14 peak-response samples were available, repertoires were characterized only after the peak T cell response. After two AZD1222 doses, spike-specific TCR breadth and depth were significantly higher than at day 0 and than in MenACWY recipients. The 56-69-year group was small, and its depth increase did not reach significance, likely because of low power. CD4 TCRs associated with the vaccine covered the entire spike protein, and the dominant responses were in regions 160-218 and 743-854.

The label giving this sample's time point can be read as: baseline before first vaccination. Vaccinee samples came from UK trials COV001 and COV002, including a single-blind randomized controlled phase 2/3 trial of AZD1222 (ChAdOx1 nCoV-19) in healthy adults. Trial participant PBMC samples were collected at day 0 and day 28 after the second dose for TCRbeta chain sequencing. This receptor chain uses TRBV7-9 and TRBJ2-3; the D segment cannot be called with confidence. This clonotype originated in an adult in good health. The source was peripheral blood, collected on day 0 of AZD1222 vaccination. The DNA sequence follows: TGTGCCAGCAGCTTAGCTCCAGATACGCAGTATTTT. Its coded protein is CASSLAPDTQYF.